The present TCR beta chain was sequenced within a study of spatial heterogeneity in lung cancer. The time point here: sample taken at primary tumor resection. The V gene's germline CDR1 is SQVTM and CDR2 ANQGSEA. Deletions cut 5 bases from V and 3 bases from J, with 13 bases between. The CDR3 extends over 13 amino acids. Each CDR3 protein gets one entry after TCRdb re-called the 5' RACE reads with MiXCR. The data contain roughly 20,000 distinct CDR3 sequences, 4.6% of them seen just once; the ten biggest clones take up 6.5% to 9%. This clonotype was seen at least ten times. The material was PBMCs, obtained at surgery. This clonotype was sampled from a male donor with early-stage non-small cell lung cancer. This chain uses TRBV29-1 with TRBJ1-1, with D possibly TRBD1 on 5 matching bases. CDR3 in DNA: TGCAGCGTTACGCAGGGAAGGGACACTGAAGCTTTCTTT. Its protein is CSVTQGRDTEAFF.